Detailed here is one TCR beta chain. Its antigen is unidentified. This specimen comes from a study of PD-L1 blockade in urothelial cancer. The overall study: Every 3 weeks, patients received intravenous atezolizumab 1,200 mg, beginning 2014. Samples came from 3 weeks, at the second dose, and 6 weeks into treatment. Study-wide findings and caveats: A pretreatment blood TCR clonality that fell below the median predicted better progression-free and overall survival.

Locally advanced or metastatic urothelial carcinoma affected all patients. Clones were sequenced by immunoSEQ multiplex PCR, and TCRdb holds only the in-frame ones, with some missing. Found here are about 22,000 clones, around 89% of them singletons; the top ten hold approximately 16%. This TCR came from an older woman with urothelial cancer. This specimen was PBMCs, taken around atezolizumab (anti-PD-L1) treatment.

CDR3 region: CAWGAGLARTGELFF. The CDR3 DNA follows: TGTGCCTGGGGTGCGGGACTTGCGAGGACCGGGGAGCTGTTTTTT. The chain carries TRBV30 and TRBJ2-2; TRBD2 might be the D (6 bases). The CDR3 spans 15 residues. V lost 5 bases to trimming and J lost 5 bases, with 18 bases between them. CDR1 is GTSNPN, CDR2 SVGIG, per germline (reference sequence).